These 2 T cell receptor beta chains share one sample of origin, sequenced in a study of identical twins. From the 5' RACE reads, TCRdb called clonotypes with MiXCR, one entry per CDR3 protein. The profile shows just under 550,000 distinct CDR3 sequences, about 15% of them singletons. This sample was also put to use in a study of yellow fever vaccine responses in identical twins.

The specimen sequenced was CD4+ T cells sorted from blood. The receptors were sampled from a young woman in good health.

This clonotype appeared a few times. This chain links TRBV6-6 with TRBJ1-1; no firm D call. V lost 6 bases and J lost 3, with 11 bases in between. Germline loops: CDR1 MNHNY, CDR2 SVGAGI (reference sequence). This CDR3 is built from 13 residues. As DNA, the CDR3 is TGTGCCAGCAGCCACATTGCGGACACTGAAGCTTTCTTT. Protein: CASSHIADTEAFF.

J is TRBJ2-1 and V is TRBV9; 16 bases are a match to TRBD2. Looked up from germline, CDR1 is SGDLS and CDR2 is YYNGEE. The CDR3 has 19 amino acids. Losses at the gene ends were 0 bases for V and 4 bases for J; bases not matched to a gene: 7. The DNA for the CDR3 is TGTGCCAGCAGCGTAGATCCGGGACTAGCGGGAGGGGTTTACAATGAGCAGTTCTTC. Amino acid sequence: CASSVDPGLAGGVYNEQFF.